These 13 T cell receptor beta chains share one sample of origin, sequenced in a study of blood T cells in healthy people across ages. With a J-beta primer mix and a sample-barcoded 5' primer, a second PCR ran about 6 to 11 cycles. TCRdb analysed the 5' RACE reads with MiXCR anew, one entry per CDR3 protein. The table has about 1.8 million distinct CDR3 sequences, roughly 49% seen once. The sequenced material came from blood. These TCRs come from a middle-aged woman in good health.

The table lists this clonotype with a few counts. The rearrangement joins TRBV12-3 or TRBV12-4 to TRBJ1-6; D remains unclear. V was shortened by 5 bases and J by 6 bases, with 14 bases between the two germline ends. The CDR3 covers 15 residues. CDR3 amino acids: CASSPTEAVNSPLHF. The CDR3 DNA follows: TGTGCCAGCAGTCCGACGGAGGCCGTTAATTCACCCCTCCACTTT.

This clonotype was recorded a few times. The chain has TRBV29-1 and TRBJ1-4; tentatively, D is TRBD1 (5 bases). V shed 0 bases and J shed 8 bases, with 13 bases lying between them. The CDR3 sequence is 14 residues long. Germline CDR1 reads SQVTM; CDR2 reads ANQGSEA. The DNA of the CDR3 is TGCAGCGTTGAAGATTCAGGGAGGCTCGAAAAACTGTTTTTT. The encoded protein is CSVEDSGRLEKLFF.

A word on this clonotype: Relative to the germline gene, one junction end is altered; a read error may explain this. The chain's CDR3 is CASSLQGLGETQYF. CDR3 coding DNA: TGTGCCAGCAGCCTCCAGGGCTTGGGAGAGACCCAGTACTTC. The rearrangement joins TRBV5-1 to TRBJ2-5, with D possibly being TRBD1 (5 bases). CDR1 and CDR2 from the germline V gene are SGHRS and YFSETQ. There are 14 residues in the CDR3.

The CDR3: CASTTDRNHEKLFF. The CDR3 region has the DNA TGTGCCAGCACCACGGACAGGAACCATGAAAAACTGTTTTTT. This chain connects TRBV7-2 to TRBJ1-4; 7 positions match TRBD1. J gave up 6 bases and V 7 bases, and 8 bases lay outside the gene matches. Germline V lookup: CDR1 SGHTA, CDR2 FQGNSA. This CDR3 region has 14 residues.

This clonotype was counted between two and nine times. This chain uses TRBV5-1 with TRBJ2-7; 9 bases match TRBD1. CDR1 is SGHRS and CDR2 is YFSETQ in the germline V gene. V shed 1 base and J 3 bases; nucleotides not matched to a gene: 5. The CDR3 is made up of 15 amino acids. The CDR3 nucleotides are TGCGCCAGCAGCTTGACAGGGGGCGAGAGCTACGAGCAGTACTTC. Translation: CASSLTGGESYEQYF. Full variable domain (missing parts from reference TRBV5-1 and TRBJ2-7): KAGVTQTPRYLIKTRGQQVTLSCSPISGHRSVSWYQQTPGQGLQFLFEYFSETQRNKGNFPGRFSGRQFSNSRSEMNVSTLELGDSALYLCASSLTGGESYEQYFGPGTRLTVT.

This CDR3 is CASSLAEGNYGYTF. CDR3 nucleotides: TGCGCCAGCAGCTTGGCCGAGGGAAACTATGGCTACACCTTC. The chain uses TRBV5-1 and TRBJ1-2; D uncertain. This CDR3 comprises 14 residues. Germline V gives CDR1 SGHRS, CDR2 YFSETQ. Trimming took off 0 bases at V and 2 bases at J, with 8 bases between the two ends.

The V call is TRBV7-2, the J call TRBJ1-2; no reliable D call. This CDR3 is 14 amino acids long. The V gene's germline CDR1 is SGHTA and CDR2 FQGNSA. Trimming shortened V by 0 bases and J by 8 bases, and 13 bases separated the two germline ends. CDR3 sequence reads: CASSLAGINEGYTF. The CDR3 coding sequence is TGTGCCAGCAGCTTAGCTGGAATTAACGAGGGCTACACCTTC.

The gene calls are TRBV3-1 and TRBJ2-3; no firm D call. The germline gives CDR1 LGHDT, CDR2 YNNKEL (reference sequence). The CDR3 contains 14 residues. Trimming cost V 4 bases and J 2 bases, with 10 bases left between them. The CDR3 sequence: CASSRVRFTDTQYF. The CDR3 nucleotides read TGTGCCAGCAGCCGCGTTCGTTTCACAGATACGCAGTATTTT.

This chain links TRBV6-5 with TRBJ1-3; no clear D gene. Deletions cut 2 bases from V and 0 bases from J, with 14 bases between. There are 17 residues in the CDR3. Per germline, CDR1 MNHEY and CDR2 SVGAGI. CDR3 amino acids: CASSYRSRTSSGNTIYF. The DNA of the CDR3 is TGTGCCAGCAGTTACAGGAGTCGTACGAGCTCTGGAAACACCATATATTTT.

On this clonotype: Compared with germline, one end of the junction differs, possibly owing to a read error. The CDR3 DNA follows: TGCAGTGCGCCGGGACATTCCTCCTATAATTCACCCTTCCACTTT. This translates into CSAPGHSSYNSPFHF. This chain links TRBV20-1 with TRBJ1-6; D may be TRBD1 (6 bases). This CDR3 region has 15 residues. CDR1 and CDR2 (germline): DFQATT, SNEGSKA (reference sequence).

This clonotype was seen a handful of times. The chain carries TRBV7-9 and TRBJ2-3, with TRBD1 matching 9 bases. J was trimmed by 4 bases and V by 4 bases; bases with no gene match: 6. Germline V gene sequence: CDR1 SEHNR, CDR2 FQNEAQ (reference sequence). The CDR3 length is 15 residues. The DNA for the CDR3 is TGTGCCAGCAGCTCCCGGGACAGGGACTCAGATACGCAGTATTTT. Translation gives CASSSRDRDSDTQYF.

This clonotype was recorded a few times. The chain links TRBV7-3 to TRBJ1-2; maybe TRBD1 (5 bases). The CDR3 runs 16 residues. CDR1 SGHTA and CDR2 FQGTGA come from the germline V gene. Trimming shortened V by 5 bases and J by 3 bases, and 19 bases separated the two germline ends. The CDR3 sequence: CASSPQGRAADYGYTF. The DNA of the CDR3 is TGTGCCAGCAGCCCCCAGGGACGGGCGGCTGACTATGGCTACACCTTC.

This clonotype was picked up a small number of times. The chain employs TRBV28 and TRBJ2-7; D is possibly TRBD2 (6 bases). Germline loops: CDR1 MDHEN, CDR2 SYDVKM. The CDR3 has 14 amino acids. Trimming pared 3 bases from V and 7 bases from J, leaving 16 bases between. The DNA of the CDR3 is TGTGCCAGCAGTTTCGACCTGCCTGGAGGGGAGCAGTACTTC. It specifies CASSFDLPGGEQYF. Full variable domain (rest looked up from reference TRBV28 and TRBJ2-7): DVKVTQSSRYLVKRTGEKVFLECVQDMDHENMFWYRQDPGLGLRLIYFSYDVKMKEKGDIPEGYSVSREKKERFSLILESASTNQTSMYLCASSFDLPGGEQYFGPGTRLTVT.